Below are 8 T cell receptor beta chains sequenced from a single sample in a study of post-analysis software for immune sequencing data. The study's findings and limits: Relative to controls, patients had a few TRBV segments at higher frequency, with TRBV5-6, TRBV5-1 and TRBV20-1 among these.

Libraries were made from TCR beta cDNA, and they carried unique molecular identifiers. TCRdb processed the PCR reads anew with MiXCR; each CDR3 protein has one entry. The sample includes about 810,000 distinct CDR3 sequences, roughly half seen only once; the top ten take 4.6%. Their antigens remain unidentified. Sequencing input: blood. Receptors originate from a girl between 5 and 17 years old with multiple sclerosis.

This clonotype was seen a handful of times. This chain joins TRBV7-2 and TRBJ2-7, with 11 bases identical to TRBD2. The ends lost 2 bases at V and 4 bases at J; junction bases unmatched: 7. The germline V gene has CDR1 SGHTA and CDR2 FQGNSA. The CDR3 runs 16 residues. DNA of the CDR3: TGTGCCAGCAGCTTAACCGTAGTAGCGGGGGGGTACGAGCAGTACTTC. Protein: CASSLTVVAGGYEQYF.

This clonotype was counted between two and nine times. This sequence joins TRBV10-3 and TRBJ2-1; perhaps TRBD1 as D (5 bases). CDR1 is ENHRY, CDR2 SYGVKD, per germline. V dropped 6 bases and J dropped 8 bases, with 14 bases sitting between them. The CDR3 is made up of 13 amino acids. In DNA form, the CDR3 reads TGTGCCATCAGCGGTGGGGCATTCGATGAGCAGTTCTTC. Translating it yields CAISGGAFDEQFF.

There are a few counts of this clonotype. The rearrangement uses TRBV29-1 and TRBJ2-7; a possible D gene is TRBD1 (5 bases). CDR1 and CDR2 (germline): SQVTM, ANQGSEA. V gave up 6 bases and J gave up 6 bases, with 12 bases separating them. The CDR3 covers 11 residues. DNA of the CDR3: TGCAGCGTATTAGACAGTCGCGAGCAGTACTTC. Residues: CSVLDSREQYF.

This clonotype was counted a single time. The rearrangement joins TRBV7-6 to TRBJ2-2, with 7 bases matching TRBD1. CDR1 SGHVS and CDR2 FNYEAQ come from the germline V gene. This CDR3 region has 18 residues. With 2 bases clipped from V and 10 bases from J, the junction kept 19 bases outside the gene matches. In nucleotides, the CDR3 is TGTGCCAGCAGCTTATCAAAGGGGGACAGTCTCGTACCGCCGGAGCTGTTTTTT. This encodes CASSLSKGDSLVPPELFF.

The V call is TRBV5-1, the J call TRBJ2-1, with D perhaps matching TRBD2 (5 bases). Trimming removed 1 base from V and 0 bases from J, with 11 bases in between. Looked up from germline, CDR1 is SGHRS and CDR2 is YFSETQ. This CDR3 contains 16 residues. The CDR3 region has the DNA TGCGCCAGCAGCTTGCGGGGAGACGGCTCCTACAATGAGCAGTTCTTC. As protein: CASSLRGDGSYNEQFF.

The chain carries TRBV29-1 and TRBJ1-1; a possible D gene is TRBD1 (6 bases). The CDR3 has 13 residues. V lost 8 bases, J lost 1 base, and 14 bases lay in between. Germline V lookup: CDR1 SQVTM, CDR2 ANQGSEA. Here the CDR3 reads CSTEGVSNTEAFF. The DNA of the CDR3 is TGCAGCACCGAGGGGGTGTCGAACACTGAAGCTTTCTTT.

There are a few counts of this clonotype. CDR3 loop: CSAPPPGVDNEQFF. In DNA, the CDR3 is TGCAGTGCTCCCCCTCCGGGGGTGGACAATGAGCAGTTCTTC. The V call is TRBV20-1, the J call TRBJ2-1; D may be TRBD2 (6 bases). The CDR3 length is 14 residues. Germline lookup yields CDR1 DFQATT and CDR2 SNEGSKA (reference sequence). V lost 5 bases and J 5 bases, leaving 16 bases between the germline ends.

The J gene is TRBJ1-2, the V gene TRBV5-1; D is unclear. Deletions cut 0 bases from V and 9 bases from J, with 12 bases between. CDR3 size: 13 residues. Per the germline V gene, CDR1 is SGHRS and CDR2 is YFSETQ. CDR3 in amino acids: CASSLEGLARYTF. Written as DNA, the CDR3 is TGCGCCAGCAGCTTGGAAGGCCTGGCACGCTACACCTTC.